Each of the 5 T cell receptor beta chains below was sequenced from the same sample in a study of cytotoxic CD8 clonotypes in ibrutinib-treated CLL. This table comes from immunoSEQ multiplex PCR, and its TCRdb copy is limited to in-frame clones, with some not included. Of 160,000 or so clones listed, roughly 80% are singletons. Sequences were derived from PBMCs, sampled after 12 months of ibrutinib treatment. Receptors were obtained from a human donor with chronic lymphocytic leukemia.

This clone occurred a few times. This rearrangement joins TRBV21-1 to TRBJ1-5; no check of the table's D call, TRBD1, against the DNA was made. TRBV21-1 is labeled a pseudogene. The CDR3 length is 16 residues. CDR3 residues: CASSKWGTGVNQPQHF. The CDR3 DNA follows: TGTGCCAGCAGCAAATGGGGGACAGGGGTCAATCAGCCCCAGCATTTT.

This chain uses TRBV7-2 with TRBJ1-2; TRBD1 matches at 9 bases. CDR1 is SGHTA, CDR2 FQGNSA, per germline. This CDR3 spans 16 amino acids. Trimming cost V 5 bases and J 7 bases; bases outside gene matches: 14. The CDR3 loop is CASSRQGVIFKGGYTF. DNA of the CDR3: TGTGCCAGCAGCCGACAGGGGGTGATATTTAAGGGTGGCTACACCTTC.

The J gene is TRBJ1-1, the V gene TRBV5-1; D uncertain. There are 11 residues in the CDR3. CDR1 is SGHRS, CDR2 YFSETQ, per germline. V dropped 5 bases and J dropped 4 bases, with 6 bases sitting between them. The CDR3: CASSSSTEAFF. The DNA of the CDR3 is TGCGCCAGCAGTTCCAGCACTGAAGCTTTCTTT.

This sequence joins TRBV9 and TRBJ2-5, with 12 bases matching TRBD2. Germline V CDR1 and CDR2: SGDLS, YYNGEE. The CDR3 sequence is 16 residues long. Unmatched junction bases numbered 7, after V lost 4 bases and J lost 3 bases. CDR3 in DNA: TGTGCCAGCAGCCTAGCGGGAGGGTTATCTAAAGAGACCCAGTACTTC. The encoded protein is CASSLAGGLSKETQYF.

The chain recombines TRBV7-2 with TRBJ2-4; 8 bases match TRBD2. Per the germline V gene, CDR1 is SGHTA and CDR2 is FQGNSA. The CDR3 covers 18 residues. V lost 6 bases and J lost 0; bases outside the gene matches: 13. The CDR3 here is CASRRDTGGAGAKNIQYF. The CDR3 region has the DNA TGTGCCAGCAGGCGTGACACGGGGGGGGCTGGAGCCAAAAACATTCAGTACTTC. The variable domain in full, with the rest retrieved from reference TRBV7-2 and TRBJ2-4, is GAGVSQSPSNKVTEKGKDVELRCDPISGHTALYWYRQSLGQGLEFLIYFQGNSAPDKSGLPSDRFSAERTGGSVSTLTIQRTQQEDSAVYLCASRRDTGGAGAKNIQYFGAGTRLSVL.